Each of the 18 T cell receptor beta chains below was sequenced from the same sample in a study of cytomegalovirus exposure and HLA in healthy donors. The PCR ran on 60 Vbeta and 13 Jbeta primers. Produced via immunoSEQ multiplex PCR; TCRdb's table is partial and in-frame only. In the table there are 150,000 to 180,000 clones, over 65% of which are singletons. Sequenced material: PBMCs. These receptors all stem from a woman aged 40 to 50 in good health and CMV-seronegative.

The chain combines TRBV11-3 with TRBJ2-7, with 8 positions matching TRBD1. The V segment lost 5 bases and the J segment 7 bases; nucleotides outside the gene matches: 7. The CDR3 spans 13 residues. Germline lookup yields CDR1 SGHNT and CDR2 YENEEA. The CDR3 sequence is CASSQTGDREQYF. The CDR3 DNA reads TGTGCCAGCAGCCAGACAGGGGATAGGGAGCAGTACTTC.

The chain couples TRBV5-1 to TRBJ2-5, with 7 bases matching TRBD1. There are 15 residues in the CDR3. Losses at the gene ends were 4 bases for V and 1 base for J; bases not matched to a gene: 7. CDR1 SGHRS and CDR2 YFSETQ come from the germline V gene. In DNA form, the CDR3 reads TGCGCCAGCAGCCCCCGGGCAGGGGGCCAAGAGACCCAGTACTTC. Protein: CASSPRAGGQETQYF.

The J gene is TRBJ1-2, the V gene TRBV21-1. TRBV21-1 is assigned pseudogene status. The CDR3 is made up of 11 amino acids. The CDR3 is CASSPSNGETF. The DNA for the CDR3 is TGTGCCAGCAGCCCCTCCAACGGAGAGACCTTC.

The rearrangement uses TRBV18 and TRBJ1-1; D remains ambiguous. Per germline, CDR1 KGHSH and CDR2 LQKENI. This CDR3 is built from 12 residues. V lost 6 bases and J lost 2, with 7 bases in between. The DNA of the CDR3 is TGTGCCAGCTCGGCGGTAAACACTGAAGCTTTCTTT. Protein sequence: CASSAVNTEAFF.

This chain connects TRBV6-5 to TRBJ1-1, with 10 bases fitting TRBD1. After removal of 6 bases from V and 5 bases from J, the junction contained 6 bases not matched to a gene. Germline CDR1 MNHEY, CDR2 SVGAGI. The CDR3 covers 14 residues. CDR3 protein: CASSDRGLRTEAFF. DNA of the CDR3: TGTGCCAGCAGCGACAGGGGGCTGAGGACTGAAGCTTTCTTT.

V usage is TRBV10-2 and J usage is TRBJ1-2; 11 bases are a match to TRBD1. Per the germline V gene, CDR1 is WSHSY and CDR2 is SAAADI. The CDR3 is 14 amino acids. V was pared by 9 bases and J by 4 bases, with 7 bases of the junction left unmatched. The CDR3 region is CASQRGTGGYGYTF. CDR3 in DNA: TGCGCCAGTCAAAGAGGGACAGGGGGCTATGGCTACACCTTC.

The V gene is TRBV5-1, the J gene TRBJ1-1; D gene unclear. Germline V gene lookup returns CDR1 SGHRS and CDR2 YFSETQ. Trimming took off 0 bases at V and 3 bases at J, with 9 bases between the two ends. CDR3 length: 14 amino acids. The DNA of the CDR3 is TGCGCCAGCAGCTTGGACGCGTCGGACACTGAAGCTTTCTTT. Translation gives CASSLDASDTEAFF.

This clone showed up just a few times. The genes are TRBV29-1 and TRBJ1-4, with 7 positions matching TRBD1. CDR3 size: 14 residues. Germline CDR1 and CDR2: SQVTM and ANQGSEA. J was trimmed by 4 bases and V by 6 bases; bases with no gene match: 8. In DNA form, the CDR3 reads TGCAGCGTCCTCCCGGGACAGCTTAATGAAAAACTGTTTTTT. Protein sequence: CSVLPGQLNEKLFF.

The rearrangement joins TRBV5-1 to TRBJ2-1; a weak D match, TRBD2 (5 bases). CDR1 is SGHRS, CDR2 YFSETQ, per germline. The CDR3 has 17 amino acids. Trimming pared 4 bases from V and 0 bases from J, leaving 17 bases between. CDR3 amino acids: CASSGSEARSSYNEQFF. The CDR3, as DNA: TGCGCCAGCAGCGGTAGCGAGGCTCGCAGCTCCTACAATGAGCAGTTCTTC. Complete variable domain (other parts from reference TRBV5-1 and TRBJ2-1): KAGVTQTPRYLIKTRGQQVTLSCSPISGHRSVSWYQQTPGQGLQFLFEYFSETQRNKGNFPGRFSGRQFSNSRSEMNVSTLELGDSALYLCASSGSEARSSYNEQFFGPGTRLTVL.

The V and J genes are TRBV27 and TRBJ2-7; D is ambiguous. The CDR3 is 13 residues long. Germline CDR1 reads MNHEY; CDR2 reads SMNVEV (reference sequence). V lost 4 bases, J lost 3 bases, and 10 bases lay in between. CDR3 bases: TGTGCCAGCAGTTCCTCCGTCCTCTACGAGCAGTACTTC. Translating it yields CASSSSVLYEQYF.

This clone was detected a few times. This chain uses TRBV6-6 with TRBJ1-4, with D maybe TRBD1 (6 bases). The CDR3 is 15 amino acids. In germline, CDR1 is MNHNY, CDR2 SVGAGI (reference sequence). The V and J ends lost 4 bases and 3 bases respectively, with 12 bases between them. The CDR3 spells CASSFYREPNEKLFF. The CDR3 nucleotides read TGTGCCAGCAGTTTCTACAGGGAGCCTAATGAAAAACTGTTTTTT.

A remark on this clone: This same CDR3 is encoded by further DNA sequences in the sample. The chain has TRBV7-8 and TRBJ1-1, with D possibly matching TRBD1 (6 bases). Trimming removed 5 bases from V and 0 bases from J, with 10 bases in between. Germline V gene sequence: CDR1 SGHVS, CDR2 FQNEAQ. This CDR3 comprises 14 residues. CDR3 coding DNA: TGTGCCAGCAGCCCAGGACAGCTGAACACTGAAGCTTTCTTT. This translates into CASSPGQLNTEAFF.

The chain links TRBV6-6 to TRBJ1-1, with 8 positions matching TRBD1. Germline CDR1 reads MNHNY; CDR2 reads SVGAGI (reference sequence). V lost 11 bases, J lost 4 bases, and 9 bases stayed unmatched. The CDR3 runs to 13 residues. Here the CDR3 reads CAGYTGGSTEAFF. The CDR3 DNA follows: TGTGCCGGATACACAGGGGGTTCCACTGAAGCTTTCTTT.

The chain is built from TRBV5-1 and TRBJ1-4; 7 bases are shared with TRBD1. This CDR3 has 18 residues. V trimming: 4 bases; J trimming: 8 bases; junction bases outside the gene matches: 20. Germline-derived CDR1 and CDR2 are SGHRS and YFSETQ. This CDR3 is CASSDLLRRDRGTEKLFF. CDR3 bases: TGCGCCAGCAGCGATTTGCTTCGGCGGGACAGAGGGACGGAAAAACTGTTTTTT.

This chain connects TRBV5-1 to TRBJ2-7, with TRBD1 matching 8 bases. The germline CDR1 and CDR2 sequences are SGHRS and YFSETQ. The junction had 7 bases not matched to a gene; V was cut back by 4 bases and J by 7 bases. The CDR3 covers 13 residues. Written as DNA, the CDR3 is TGCGCCAGCAGCAAGACAGGGGCTGGGGAGCAGTACTTC. Its translation: CASSKTGAGEQYF.

This sequence joins TRBV30 and TRBJ1-2, with D uncertain. V lost 8 bases and J lost 8, with 6 bases in between. Germline-derived CDR1 and CDR2 are GTSNPN and SVGIG (reference sequence). The CDR3 has 8 amino acids. In DNA form, the CDR3 reads TGTGCCGCCGGGGGCTACACCTTC. This sequence encodes CAAGGYTF.

This sequence joins TRBV25-1 and TRBJ2-1; unclear D gene. CDR3 length equals 11 residues. The germline V and J ends were trimmed by 4 bases and 6 bases, with 4 bases remaining between them. CDR1 is MGHDK, CDR2 SYGVNS, per germline. The CDR3 DNA follows: TGTGCCAGCAGTGCCTTCAATGAGCAGTTCTTC. Amino acid sequence: CASSAFNEQFF.

The rearrangement uses TRBV7-6 and TRBJ1-1; no reliable D call. Per germline, CDR1 SGHVS and CDR2 FNYEAQ. This CDR3 region has 13 residues. Trimming stripped 4 bases from V and 1 base from J, with 7 bases between. The CDR3 is CASSSYTNTEAFF. The CDR3 nucleotides read TGTGCCAGCAGCTCATACACGAACACTGAAGCTTTCTTT.